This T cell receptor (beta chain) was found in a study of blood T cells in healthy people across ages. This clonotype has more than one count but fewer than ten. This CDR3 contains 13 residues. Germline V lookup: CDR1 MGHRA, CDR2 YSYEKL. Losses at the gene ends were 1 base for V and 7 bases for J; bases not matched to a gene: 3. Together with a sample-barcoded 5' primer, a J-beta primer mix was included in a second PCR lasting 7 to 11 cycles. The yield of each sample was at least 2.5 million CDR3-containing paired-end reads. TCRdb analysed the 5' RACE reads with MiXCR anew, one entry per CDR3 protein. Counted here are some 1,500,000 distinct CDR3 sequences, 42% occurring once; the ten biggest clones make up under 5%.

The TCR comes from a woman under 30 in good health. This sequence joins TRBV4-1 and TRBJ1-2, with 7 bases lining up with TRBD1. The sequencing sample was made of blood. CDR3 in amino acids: CASSQGGQSGYTF. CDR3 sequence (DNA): TGCGCCAGCAGCCAAGGGGGACAGAGTGGCTACACCTTC.